This TCR beta chain was obtained from a study of blood T cells in healthy people across ages. Whole-study context: With template switching, about one barcoded beta molecule was captured per two T cells.

This clonotype was seen only a few times. Germline V gene data show CDR1 as MNHEY and CDR2 as SVGEGT. The CDR3 is made up of 13 amino acids. V gave up 2 bases and J gave up 11 bases, with 13 bases separating them. Drawn from each donor were roughly 10 milliliters of peripheral blood. Combining a sample-barcoded 5' primer with a J-beta primer mix, a second PCR ran for 7 to 11 cycles. TCRdb analysed the 5' RACE reads with MiXCR anew, one entry per CDR3 protein. This table has some 1,500,000 distinct CDR3 sequences, approximately 43% appearing once. The receptor comes from a young woman in good health. The chain uses TRBV6-2 or TRBV6-3 and TRBJ2-1; D ambiguous. Sequencing was done on a sample of blood. CDR3 in amino acids: CASSYVGAPKQFF. In nucleotides, the CDR3 is TGTGCCAGCAGTTACGTCGGAGCCCCCAAGCAGTTCTTC.